The clone carrying this T cell receptor beta chain has only a few counts. Its antigen remains unidentified. Findings and limits, study-wide: Tumor-infiltrating Treg TCR alpha and beta sequences overlapped most with tumor naive CD4+ T cells, then blood naive.

Constant-region reverse primers amplified full-length variable regions, followed by semi-nested Nested Universal Primer A PCR. TCRdb re-called the 5' RACE reads through MiXCR, storing one row per CDR3 protein. The data contain tens of thousands of distinct CDR3 sequences, roughly 31% of them singletons. V was shortened by 4 bases and J by 10 bases, with 14 bases between the two germline ends. The length of the CDR3 is 13 residues. CDR1 and CDR2 (germline): LGHNA, YNFKEQ. The memory fraction was CD4+CD45RO+CD25- cells. Sequencing was carried out using tumor-infiltrating memory CD4+ T cells sorted from the breast tumor. Subset indicated: memory CD4+ T cells, CD4+CD45RO+CD25-. The source is a female donor with breast cancer. This chain links TRBV4-2 with TRBJ2-1; unclear D gene. The CDR3 nucleotides read TGTGCCAGCAGCCGGCTGAAGGTGGACGAGCAGTTCTTC. It specifies CASSRLKVDEQFF.